This T cell receptor (beta chain) was observed in a study of regulatory T cells in long-lasting Graves disease. This sample's time point: newly diagnosed GD, antithyroid drugs for less than 3 months. PBMC RNA served as the TCR library source. Notes on this clonotype: This is likely an artifact of a read error, given a far larger clone one base away.

The CDR3 covers 15 residues. In germline, CDR1 is SEHNR, CDR2 FQNEAQ (reference sequence). V dropped 1 base and J dropped 7; count of bases not matched to a gene: 4. To make TCR beta libraries, researchers used iRepertoire HTBI primers and Arm-PCR of CDR3 regions. One entry per CDR3 protein results from TCRdb running MiXCR on the multiplex PCR reads. Of 400,000 to 500,000 distinct CDR3 sequences detected, around 14% appear once; the ten largest clones hold over 15%. These data are also associated with another study on T cells in Graves' hyperthyroidism and ophthalmopathy. This second report adds: Patients showing uncontrolled infection, other autoimmune disease, pregnancy or lactation were ineligible.

The chain combines TRBV7-9 with TRBJ2-1; 10 nucleotides agree with TRBD2. This sample comprised peripheral blood mononuclear cells (PBMCs), obtained at new diagnosis, from a patient treated with antithyroid drugs. The receptor's source is a woman in her 30s with Graves disease. The CDR3 reads CASSLEAGGGNEQFF. For the CDR3, the DNA is TGTGCCAGCAGCTTAGAAGCGGGAGGGGGGAATGAGCAGTTCTTC.